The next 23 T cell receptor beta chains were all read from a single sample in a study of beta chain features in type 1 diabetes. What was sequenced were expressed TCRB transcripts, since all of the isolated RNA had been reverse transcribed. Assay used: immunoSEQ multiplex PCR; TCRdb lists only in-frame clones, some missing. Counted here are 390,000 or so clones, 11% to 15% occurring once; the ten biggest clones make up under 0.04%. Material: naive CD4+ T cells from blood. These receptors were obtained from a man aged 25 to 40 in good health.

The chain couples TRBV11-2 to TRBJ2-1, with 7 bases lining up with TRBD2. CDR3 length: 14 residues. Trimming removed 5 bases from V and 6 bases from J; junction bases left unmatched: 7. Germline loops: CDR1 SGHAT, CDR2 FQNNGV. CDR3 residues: CASSEGLVRNEQFF. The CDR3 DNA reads TGTGCCAGCAGCGAAGGACTAGTCCGCAATGAGCAGTTCTTC.

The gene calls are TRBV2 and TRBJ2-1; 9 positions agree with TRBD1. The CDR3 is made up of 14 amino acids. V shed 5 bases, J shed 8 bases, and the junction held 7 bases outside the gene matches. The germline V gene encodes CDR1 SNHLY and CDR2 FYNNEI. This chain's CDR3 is CASSRDRVGDEQFF. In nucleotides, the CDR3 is TGTGCCAGCAGTCGGGACAGGGTAGGCGATGAGCAGTTCTTC.

CDR3 loop: CASSQSGRGLNEKLFF. For the CDR3, the DNA is TGTGCCAGCAGCCAATCCGGCCGCGGGTTAAATGAAAAACTGTTTTTT. The J gene is TRBJ1-4, the V gene TRBV14; D gene ambiguous. This CDR3 region has 16 residues. CDR1 is SGHDN and CDR2 is FVKESK in the germline V gene. V was shortened by 2 bases and J by 5 bases, with 15 bases between the two germline ends.

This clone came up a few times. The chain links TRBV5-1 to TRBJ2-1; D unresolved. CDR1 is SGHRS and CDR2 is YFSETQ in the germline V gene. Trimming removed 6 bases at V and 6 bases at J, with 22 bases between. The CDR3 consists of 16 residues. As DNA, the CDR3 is TGCGCCAGCACTAACGCGCAGCCTCGTGCCGGCAATGAGCAGTTCTTC. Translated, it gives CASTNAQPRAGNEQFF.

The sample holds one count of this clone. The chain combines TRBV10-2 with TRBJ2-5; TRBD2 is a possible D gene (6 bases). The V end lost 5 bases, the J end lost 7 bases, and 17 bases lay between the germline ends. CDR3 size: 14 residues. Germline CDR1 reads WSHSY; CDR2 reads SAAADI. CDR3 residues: CASSPGRAGVTQYF. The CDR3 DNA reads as TGCGCCAGCAGTCCGGGCCGAGCGGGCGTGACCCAGTACTTC.

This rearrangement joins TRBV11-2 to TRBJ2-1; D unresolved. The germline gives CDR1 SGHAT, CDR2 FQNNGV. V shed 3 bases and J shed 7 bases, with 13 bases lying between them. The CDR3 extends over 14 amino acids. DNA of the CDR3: TGTGCCAGCAGCTTGGGGTTTTCAGCAAATGAGCAGTTCTTC. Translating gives CASSLGFSANEQFF.

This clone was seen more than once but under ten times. DNA of the CDR3: TGCGCCAGCAGCCATCCCGCCTTGGGGATAGCGGGACCTTCTAGCACAGATACGCAGTATTTT. Translating gives CASSHPALGIAGPSSTDTQYF. The V call is TRBV4-3, the J call TRBJ2-3, with 8 bases lining up with TRBD2. The CDR3 is 21 residues long. Germline lookup yields CDR1 LGHNA and CDR2 YSLEER. The junction had 20 bases not matched to a gene; V was cut back by 3 bases and J by 0 bases.

CDR3 protein: CASSPDSLNIQYF. In DNA, the CDR3 is TGTGCCAGCAGCCCCGACAGTTTAAACATTCAGTACTTC. This chain joins TRBV13 and TRBJ2-4, with a tentative D call TRBD1 (5 bases). Per germline, CDR1 PRHDT and CDR2 FYEKMQ (reference sequence). V was cut by 5 bases and J by 6 bases, with 11 bases left in between. The CDR3 covers 13 residues.

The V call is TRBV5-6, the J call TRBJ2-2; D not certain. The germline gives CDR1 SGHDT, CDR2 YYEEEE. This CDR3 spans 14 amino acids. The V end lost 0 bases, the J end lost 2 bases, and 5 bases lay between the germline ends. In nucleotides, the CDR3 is TGTGCCAGCAGCTTGGTTGGTAACACCGGGGAGCTGTTTTTT. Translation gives CASSLVGNTGELFF.

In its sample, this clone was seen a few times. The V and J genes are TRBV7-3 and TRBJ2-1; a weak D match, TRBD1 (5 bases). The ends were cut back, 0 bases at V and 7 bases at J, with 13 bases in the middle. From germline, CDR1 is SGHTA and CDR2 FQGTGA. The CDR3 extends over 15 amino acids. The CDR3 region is CASSLTGHPRNEQFF. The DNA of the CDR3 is TGTGCCAGCAGCTTAACGGGGCACCCGAGGAATGAGCAGTTCTTC.

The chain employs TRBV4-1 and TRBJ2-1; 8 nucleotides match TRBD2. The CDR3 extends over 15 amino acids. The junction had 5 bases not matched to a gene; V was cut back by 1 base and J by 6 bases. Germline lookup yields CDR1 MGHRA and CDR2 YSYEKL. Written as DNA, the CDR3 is TGCGCCAGCAGCCAAGTGGGACTAGGGCGCAATGAGCAGTTCTTC. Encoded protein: CASSQVGLGRNEQFF.

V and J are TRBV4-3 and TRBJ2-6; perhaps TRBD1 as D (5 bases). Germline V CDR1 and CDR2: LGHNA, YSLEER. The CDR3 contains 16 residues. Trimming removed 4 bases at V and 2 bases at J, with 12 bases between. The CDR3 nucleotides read TGCGCCAGCAGCCCCCAGGGTACCCCTGGGGCCAACGTCCTGACTTTC. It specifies CASSPQGTPGANVLTF.

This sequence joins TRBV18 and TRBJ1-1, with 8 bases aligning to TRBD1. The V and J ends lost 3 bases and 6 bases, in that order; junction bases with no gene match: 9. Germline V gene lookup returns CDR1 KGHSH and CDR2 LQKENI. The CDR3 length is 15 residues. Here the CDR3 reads CASSPQQGAGAEAFF. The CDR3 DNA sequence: TGTGCCAGCTCACCGCAGCAGGGGGCCGGCGCTGAAGCTTTCTTT.

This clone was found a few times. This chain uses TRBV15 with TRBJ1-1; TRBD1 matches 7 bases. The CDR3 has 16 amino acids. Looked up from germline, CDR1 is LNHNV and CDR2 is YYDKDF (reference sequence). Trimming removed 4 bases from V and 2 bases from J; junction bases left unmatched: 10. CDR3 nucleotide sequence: TGTGCCACCAGCAATGGTCGGCAGGGGGTAAACACTGAAGCTTTCTTT. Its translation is CATSNGRQGVNTEAFF.

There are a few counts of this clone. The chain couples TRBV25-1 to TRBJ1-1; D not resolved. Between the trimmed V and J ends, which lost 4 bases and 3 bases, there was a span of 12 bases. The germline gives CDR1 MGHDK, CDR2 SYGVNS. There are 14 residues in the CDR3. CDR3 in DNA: TGTGCCAGCAGTGGTATCCAGTGGGACACTGAAGCTTTCTTT. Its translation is CASSGIQWDTEAFF.

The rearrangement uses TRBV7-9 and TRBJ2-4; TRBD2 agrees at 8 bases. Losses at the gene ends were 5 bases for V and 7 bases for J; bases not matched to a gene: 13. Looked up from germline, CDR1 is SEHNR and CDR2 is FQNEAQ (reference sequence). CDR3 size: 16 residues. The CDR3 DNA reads TGTGCCAGCAGCCCTCGTAGCCAGGAGCGGGGGAACATTCAGTACTTC. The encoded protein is CASSPRSQERGNIQYF.

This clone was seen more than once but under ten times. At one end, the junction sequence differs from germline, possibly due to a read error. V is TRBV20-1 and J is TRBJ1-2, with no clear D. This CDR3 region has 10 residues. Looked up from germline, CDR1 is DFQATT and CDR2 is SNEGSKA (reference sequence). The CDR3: CCARVYGYTF. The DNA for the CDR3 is TGCTGTGCTAGGGTTTATGGCTACACCTTC.

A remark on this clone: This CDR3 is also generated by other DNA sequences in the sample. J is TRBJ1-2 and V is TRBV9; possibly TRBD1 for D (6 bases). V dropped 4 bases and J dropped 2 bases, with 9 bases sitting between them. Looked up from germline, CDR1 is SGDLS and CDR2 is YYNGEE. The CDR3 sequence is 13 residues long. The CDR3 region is CASSKDRNYGYTF. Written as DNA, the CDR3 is TGTGCCAGCAGCAAAGACAGGAACTATGGCTACACCTTC. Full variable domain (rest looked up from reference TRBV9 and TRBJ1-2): DSGVTQTPKHLITATGQRVTLRCSPRSGDLSVYWYQQSLDQGLQFLIQYYNGEERAKGNILERFSAQQFPDLHSELNLSSLELGDSALYFCASSKDRNYGYTFGSGTRLTVV.

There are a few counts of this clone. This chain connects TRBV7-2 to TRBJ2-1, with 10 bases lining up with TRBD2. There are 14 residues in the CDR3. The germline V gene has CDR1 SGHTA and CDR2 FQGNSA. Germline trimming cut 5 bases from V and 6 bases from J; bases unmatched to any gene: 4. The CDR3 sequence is CASSLTSGANEQFF. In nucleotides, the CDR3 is TGTGCCAGCAGCCTCACTAGCGGGGCCAATGAGCAGTTCTTC.

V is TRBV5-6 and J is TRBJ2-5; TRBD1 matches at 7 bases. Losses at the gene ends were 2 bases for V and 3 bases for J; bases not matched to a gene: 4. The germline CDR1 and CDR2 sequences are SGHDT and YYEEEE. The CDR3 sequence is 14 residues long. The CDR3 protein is CASSFGQAKETQYF. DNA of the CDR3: TGTGCCAGCAGCTTCGGACAGGCTAAAGAGACCCAGTACTTC. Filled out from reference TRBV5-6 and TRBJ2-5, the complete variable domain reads DAGVTQSPTHLIKTRGQQVTLRCSPKSGHDTVSWYQQALGQGPQFIFQYYEEEERQRGNFPDRFSGHQFPNYSSELNVNALLLGDSALYLCASSFGQAKETQYFGPGTRLLVL.

CDR3 DNA: TGTGCCAGCTCACCAACCGGACTAGCGGGAGGGTTGACCTACAATGAGCAGTTCTTC. Its translation is CASSPTGLAGGLTYNEQFF. The chain combines TRBV18 with TRBJ2-1; TRBD2 matches 15 bases. Looked up from germline, CDR1 is KGHSH and CDR2 is LQKENI. V was pared by 2 bases and J by 2 bases, with 7 bases of the junction left unmatched. The CDR3 is made up of 19 amino acids.

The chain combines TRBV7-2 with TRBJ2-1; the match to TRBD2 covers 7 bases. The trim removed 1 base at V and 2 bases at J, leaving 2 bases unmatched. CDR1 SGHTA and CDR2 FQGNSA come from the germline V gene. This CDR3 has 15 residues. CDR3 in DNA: TGTGCCAGCAGCTTAGTAGCGGGCACCTACAATGAGCAGTTCTTC. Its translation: CASSLVAGTYNEQFF.

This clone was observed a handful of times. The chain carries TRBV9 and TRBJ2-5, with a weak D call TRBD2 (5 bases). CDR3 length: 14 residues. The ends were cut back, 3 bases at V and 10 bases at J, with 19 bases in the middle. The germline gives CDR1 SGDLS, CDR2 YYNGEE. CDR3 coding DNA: TGTGCCAGCAGCGCGGAGGAGGTGTTCGGGGTCCAGTACTTC. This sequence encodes CASSAEEVFGVQYF.